The rows below give T cell receptor beta chains drawn from one sample of a study of shared T cell receptors in the human thymus. Using immunoSEQ multiplex PCR, the repertoire was profiled, and TCRdb retains in-frame clones only, with some absent. The repertoire has some 700,000 clones, 70% to 90% of them found once; the top ten carry under 0.012%. The data were also submitted as part of a second study, on human thymus T cells.

The sequenced material came from thymocytes. These receptors were collected from a girl under three years old with a congenital heart defect. Each CDR3 is given with its conserved first and last residue. The D gene is left open where the match is weak. Clone size appears in some rows only: once, few, many, or a class for an expanded clone.

D: -; size: -; V: TRBV19; J: TRBJ1-2; CDR3: CASLKRGGYTF; DNA: TGTGCCAGTTTAAAACGCGGGGGCTACACCTTC
D: TRBD2; size: -; V: TRBV10-3; J: TRBJ2-7; CDR3: CAISESRASGGVSSYEQYF; DNA: TGTGCCATCAGTGAGTCAAGGGCTAGCGGGGGTGTCAGCTCCTACGAGCAGTACTTC
D: -; size: -; V: TRBV15; J: TRBJ2-3; CDR3: CATSSSPHRTATDTQYF; DNA: TGTGCCACCAGCAGTAGCCCCCACCGGACAGCTACAGATACGCAGTATTTT
D: -; size: -; V: TRBV21-1; J: TRBJ1-1; CDR3: CASSKTEEAFF; DNA: TGTGCCAGCAGCAAAACGGAGGAAGCTTTCTTT
D: TRBD2; size: -; V: TRBV28; J: TRBJ2-7; CDR3: CASGMLGLAAGYEQYF; DNA: TGTGCCAGCGGTATGTTAGGACTAGCGGCGGGCTACGAGCAGTACTTC
D: -; size: -; V: TRBV7-8; J: TRBJ1-6; CDR3: CASSLAGGGSSYNSPLHF; DNA: TGTGCCAGCAGCTTAGCAGGGGGTGGGAGCTCCTATAATTCACCCCTCCACTTT
D: -; size: -; V: TRBV4-1; J: TRBJ2-4; CDR3: CASSQDGSSGHLTLLAKNIQYF; DNA: TGCGCCAGCAGCCAAGACGGATCGTCGGGACACCTGACCTTACTAGCCAAAAACATTCAGTACTTC
D: -; size: -; V: TRBV5-6; J: TRBJ1-1; CDR3: CASSTTVHMNTEAFF; DNA: TGTGCCAGCAGCACGACAGTACACATGAACACTGAAGCTTTCTTT
D: -; size: -; V: TRBV6-1; J: TRBJ1-3; CDR3: CASSMSGLSGNTIYF; DNA: TGTGCCAGCAGTATGAGCGGGTTATCTGGAAACACCATATATTTT
D: -; size: -; V: TRBV7-2; J: TRBJ2-4; CDR3: CASSPKKSIQYF; DNA: TGTGCCAGCAGCCCTAAGAAATCCATTCAGTACTTC
D: TRBD2; size: -; V: TRBV4-1; J: TRBJ2-7; CDR3: CASSQERVRGGPTMSSYEQYF; DNA: TGCGCCAGCAGCCAAGAGAGGGTCCGGGGGGGTCCCACCATGAGCTCCTACGAGCAGTACTTC
D: TRBD2; size: -; V: TRBV4-1; J: TRBJ2-7; CDR3: CASSHPPGLANEQYF; DNA: TGCGCCAGCAGCCATCCTCCGGGACTAGCTAACGAGCAGTACTTC
D: TRBD1; size: -; V: TRBV28; J: TRBJ1-2; CDR3: CASSSRDREDTF; DNA: TGTGCCAGCAGTTCTCGGGACAGGGAGGACACCTTC
D: -; size: -; V: TRBV18; J: TRBJ1-3; CDR3: CASSPPWRGGSGNTIYF; DNA: TGTGCCAGCTCACCACCCTGGCGGGGAGGCAGTGGAAACACCATATATTTT
D: TRBD2; size: -; V: TRBV27; J: TRBJ2-3; CDR3: CASSLCGGGITTDTQYF; DNA: TGTGCCAGCAGTTTATGTGGCGGGGGAATAACCACAGATACGCAGTATTTT
D: -; size: few; V: TRBV25-1; J: TRBJ2-3; CDR3: CASSVRLHSNTDTQYF; DNA: TGTGCCAGCAGTGTGCGGCTTCATAGTAACACAGATACGCAGTATTTT
D: TRBD2; size: -; V: TRBV12-5; J: TRBJ2-3; CDR3: CASAYGEGLAGGLRVTDTQYF; DNA: TGTGCTAGTGCCTACGGAGAGGGACTAGCGGGGGGGCTGCGGGTCACAGATACGCAGTATTTT
D: -; size: -; V: TRBV25-1; J: TRBJ2-3; CDR3: CASSEKGADTQYF; DNA: TGTGCCAGCAGTGAAAAGGGGGCAGATACGCAGTATTTT
D: TRBD1; size: -; V: TRBV25-1; J: TRBJ2-2; CDR3: CASSGTGTEDNTGELFF; DNA: TGTGCCAGCAGTGGTACCGGGACAGAAGACAACACCGGGGAGCTGTTTTTT
D: -; size: -; V: TRBV6-5; J: TRBJ1-2; CDR3: CASSYRTPEGRDGYTF; DNA: TGTGCCAGCAGTTACAGGACCCCGGAGGGGCGCGATGGCTACACCTTC
D: TRBD1; size: -; V: TRBV4-1; J: TRBJ2-3; CDR3: CASSQGYRDRRTADTQYF; DNA: TGCGCCAGCAGCCAAGGATACCGGGACAGGCGAACAGCGGATACGCAGTATTTT
D: TRBD1; size: -; V: TRBV5-1; J: TRBJ1-2; CDR3: CASSLLQGAGYGYTF; DNA: TGCGCCAGCAGCTTGTTACAGGGGGCCGGCTATGGCTACACCTTC
D: TRBD2; size: -; V: TRBV5-5; J: TRBJ2-7; CDR3: CASSLGRSGVFSYEQYF; DNA: TGTGCCAGCAGCTTGGGGCGTAGCGGGGTGTTCTCCTACGAGCAGTACTTC
D: -; size: -; V: TRBV12-5; J: TRBJ1-1; CDR3: CASGLWVPWGVAEAFF; DNA: TGTGCTAGTGGTTTGTGGGTCCCGTGGGGGGTCGCTGAAGCTTTCTTT
D: TRBD1; size: -; V: TRBV19; J: TRBJ2-7; CDR3: CASSPGTGAVEQYF; DNA: TGTGCCAGTAGTCCCGGGACAGGGGCTGTCGAGCAGTACTTC
D: -; size: -; V: TRBV5-5; J: TRBJ2-7; CDR3: CASSSPPVTSSYEQYF; DNA: TGTGCCAGCAGCTCTCCCCCAGTTACCAGCTCCTACGAGCAGTACTTC
D: -; size: -; V: TRBV29-1; J: TRBJ1-3; CDR3: CSVELPGNTIYF; DNA: TGCAGCGTAGAACTCCCTGGAAACACCATATATTTT
D: -; size: -; V: TRBV5-1; J: TRBJ2-7; CDR3: CASSQGISSYEQYF; DNA: TGCGCCAGCAGCCAGGGGATTAGCTCCTACGAGCAGTACTTC
D: TRBD1; size: -; V: TRBV4-1; J: TRBJ1-6; CDR3: CASSQRPVGRGPHSPLHF; DNA: TGCGCCAGCAGCCAACGCCCCGTGGGCAGGGGGCCACATTCACCCCTCCACTTT
D: -; size: -; V: TRBV4-1; J: TRBJ2-7; CDR3: CASSQAGTSGSYEQYF; DNA: TGCGCCAGCAGCCAGGCCGGGACTTCAGGGTCCTACGAGCAGTACTTC
D: -; size: -; V: TRBV4-1; J: TRBJ2-7; CDR3: CASSQEGFGGLQYF; DNA: TGCGCCAGCAGCCAAGAGGGTTTCGGCGGACTGCAGTACTTC
D: -; size: -; V: TRBV6-6; J: TRBJ1-1; CDR3: CASHRGMNTEAFF; DNA: TGTGCCAGCCACCGAGGGATGAACACTGAAGCTTTCTTT
D: TRBD1; size: -; V: TRBV9; J: TRBJ2-1; CDR3: CASSETGEERNEQFF; DNA: TGTGCCAGCAGCGAGACAGGGGAGGAGCGCAATGAGCAGTTCTTC
D: TRBD1; size: -; V: TRBV4-2; J: TRBJ1-1; CDR3: CASSQERNRGNTEAFF; DNA: TGTGCCAGCAGCCAAGAAAGGAACAGGGGGAACACTGAAGCTTTCTTT
D: -; size: once; V: TRBV29-1; J: TRBJ1-2; CDR3: CSVEQVRCGYTF; DNA: TGCAGCGTTGAGCAGGTCCGATGTGGCTACACCTTC
D: -; size: -; V: TRBV5-7; J: TRBJ1-1; CDR3: CASSLGILPGTEAFF; DNA: TGTGCCAGCAGCTTGGGGATTCTCCCAGGCACTGAAGCTTTCTTT
D: TRBD1; size: -; V: TRBV10-1; J: TRBJ2-5; CDR3: CASRSTGTGQETQYF; DNA: TGCGCCAGCAGGTCAACCGGGACAGGACAAGAGACCCAGTACTTC
D: -; size: -; V: TRBV7-2; J: TRBJ1-1; CDR3: CASSPSTAGVVGHNTEAFF; DNA: TGTGCCAGCAGCCCATCCACGGCAGGGGTTGTGGGTCATAACACTGAAGCTTTCTTT
D: -; size: -; V: TRBV7-9; J: TRBJ1-5; CDR3: CASSLGSYSNQPQHF; DNA: TGTGCCAGCAGCTTAGGGTCCTATAGCAATCAGCCCCAGCATTTT
D: -; size: -; V: TRBV7-9; J: TRBJ1-2; CDR3: CASRWGPYGYTF; DNA: TGTGCCAGCAGATGGGGGCCCTATGGCTACACCTTC